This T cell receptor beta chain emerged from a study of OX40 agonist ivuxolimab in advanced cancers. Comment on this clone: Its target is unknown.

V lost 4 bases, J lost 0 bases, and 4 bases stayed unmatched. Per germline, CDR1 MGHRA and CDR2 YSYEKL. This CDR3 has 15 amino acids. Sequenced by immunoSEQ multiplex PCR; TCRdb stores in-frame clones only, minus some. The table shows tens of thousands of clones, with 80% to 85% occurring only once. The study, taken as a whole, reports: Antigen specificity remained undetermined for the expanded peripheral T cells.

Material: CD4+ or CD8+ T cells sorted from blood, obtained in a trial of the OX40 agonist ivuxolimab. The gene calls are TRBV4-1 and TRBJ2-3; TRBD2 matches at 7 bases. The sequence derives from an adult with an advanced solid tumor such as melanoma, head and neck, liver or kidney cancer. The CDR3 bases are TGCGCCAGCAGCCGCGGGAGACTGAGCACAGATACGCAGTATTTT. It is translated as CASSRGRLSTDTQYF.